Presented here are 22 T cell receptor beta chains from one specimen sequenced in a study of blood T cell repertoires in COVID-19. Here immunoSEQ multiplex PCR was the method, and the copy in TCRdb shows in-frame clones only, minus some. Of roughly 110,000 clones listed, about 89% are singletons. The sample was peripheral blood. All receptors derive from a human donor with acute or convalescent COVID-19. The donor label of this sample is uncertain.

The CDR3 here is CASSYRGQTEAFF. CDR3 nucleotides: TGTGCCAGCAGTTACCGGGGACAGACTGAAGCTTTCTTT. The gene calls are TRBV6-2 or TRBV6-3 and TRBJ1-1, with TRBD1 identical over 7 bases. The CDR3 spans 13 residues. Trimming cost V 2 bases and J 5 bases; bases outside gene matches: 2. Germline CDR1 and CDR2: MNHEY and SVGEGT.

The chain recombines TRBV28 with TRBJ2-5; D is possibly TRBD1 (6 bases). Trimming stripped 10 bases from V and 2 bases from J, with 14 bases between. Looked up from germline, CDR1 is MDHEN and CDR2 is SYDVKM. The CDR3 runs 13 residues. This chain's CDR3 is CATSTGQQETQYF. CDR3 DNA sequence: TGTGCCACCTCGACAGGACAACAAGAGACCCAGTACTTC.

This clone was observed once. The rearrangement links TRBV28 to TRBJ1-1, with TRBD1 matching 8 bases. The CDR3 loop spans 15 amino acids. CDR1 is MDHEN, CDR2 SYDVKM, per germline. V was clipped by 7 bases and J by 0 bases; unmatched bases: 7. CDR3 nucleotides: TGTGCCAGCACCAGCCCGACAGGGGTGAACACTGAAGCTTTCTTT. Encoded protein: CASTSPTGVNTEAFF.

The chain couples TRBV11-3 to TRBJ2-3; possibly TRBD1 for D (5 bases). The CDR3 is made up of 17 amino acids. V was trimmed by 1 base and J by 3 bases, leaving 17 bases between them. Germline V gene data show CDR1 as SGHNT and CDR2 as YENEEA. CDR3 DNA: TGTGCCAGCAGCTTAGGCGGCACGACCTCAGGGACAGATACGCAGTATTTT. Its protein is CASSLGGTTSGTDTQYF.

The chain employs TRBV6-1 and TRBJ1-6; TRBD1 might be the D (6 bases). V was shortened by 6 bases and J by 10 bases, with 16 bases between the two germline ends. The CDR3 has 14 residues. The V gene's germline CDR1 is MNHNS and CDR2 SASEGT. The CDR3: CASRETGLGSPLHF. The CDR3 DNA sequence: TGTGCCAGCAGGGAGACAGGCCTTGGATCACCCCTCCACTTT.

The gene calls are TRBV7-2 and TRBJ1-3, with D possibly matching TRBD1 (6 bases). This CDR3 has 15 amino acids. V was trimmed by 5 bases and J by 0 bases, leaving 11 bases between them. Germline V gene data show CDR1 as SGHTA and CDR2 as FQGNSA. The CDR3: CASSPRGGSGNTIYF. In DNA, the CDR3 is TGTGCCAGCAGCCCCAGAGGGGGCTCTGGAAACACCATATATTTT.

This chain connects TRBV7-2 to TRBJ2-3; TRBD2 aligns across 7 bases. The V gene end was trimmed by 4 bases and the J gene end by 4 bases; junction bases not matched to a gene: 8. Germline CDR1 reads SGHTA; CDR2 reads FQGNSA. This CDR3 is 15 amino acids long. In nucleotides, the CDR3 is TGTGCCAGCAGCTCTCTTGGGACTATTTCAGATACGCAGTATTTT. It encodes CASSSLGTISDTQYF.

The sample holds a few counts of this clone. The rearrangement links TRBV7-2 to TRBJ1-2; 10 bases fit TRBD1. This CDR3 spans 14 amino acids. V lost 5 bases to trimming and J lost 8 bases; unmatched junction nucleotides: 8. CDR1 and CDR2 (germline): SGHTA, FQGNSA. The CDR3 here is CASSIDRGQRGYTF. CDR3 sequence (DNA): TGTGCCAGCAGCATAGACAGGGGGCAACGAGGCTACACCTTC.

The chain couples TRBV21-1 to TRBJ2-1; TRBD2, the table's D call, lacks a check against the DNA. TRBV21-1 is shown as a pseudogene. The CDR3 is 20 amino acids. CDR3 coding DNA: TGTGCCAGCAGCACCCAGGGGCCTAGCGGGATGGGGGAATCCTACAATGAGCAGTTCTTC. As protein: CASSTQGPSGMGESYNEQFF.

The chain employs TRBV6-5 and TRBJ1-3; 10 bases align to TRBD1. The CDR3 loop spans 13 amino acids. The junction had 4 bases not matched to a gene; V was cut back by 6 bases and J by 8 bases. Per the germline V gene, CDR1 is MNHEY and CDR2 is SVGAGI. The CDR3 sequence: CASRPGQGYTIYF. The CDR3 region has the DNA TGTGCCAGCAGGCCGGGACAGGGGTACACCATATATTTT.

The rearrangement joins TRBV19 to TRBJ1-6; 12 bases agree with TRBD1. The CDR3 loop spans 16 amino acids. V gave up 3 bases and J gave up 6 bases; unmatched junction bases: 3. Germline assignment: CDR1 LNHDA and CDR2 SQIVND (reference sequence). The CDR3 loop reads CASSMGTGGFNSPLHF. CDR3 nucleotides: TGTGCCAGTAGTATGGGGACAGGGGGCTTTAATTCACCCCTCCACTTT.

Points on this clone: Other DNA sequences in this specimen translate into the identical CDR3. The V call is TRBV4-1, the J call TRBJ1-1; 9 bases align to TRBD1. V lost 3 bases, J lost 5 bases, and 7 bases stayed unmatched. Germline values: CDR1 MGHRA, CDR2 YSYEKL. The CDR3 has 15 amino acids. The CDR3 DNA is TGCGCCAGCAGCCAGGGACAGGGAGCGAGGACTGAAGCTTTCTTT. It specifies CASSQGQGARTEAFF.

This clone was seen a handful of times. V usage is TRBV5-1 and J usage is TRBJ2-5; a weak D match, TRBD2 (7 bases). The CDR3 covers 16 residues. The V and J ends lost 3 bases and 5 bases respectively, with 20 bases between them. Germline V gives CDR1 SGHRS, CDR2 YFSETQ. In nucleotides, the CDR3 is TGCGCCAGCAGCTATACAGGGCGCGGGGGTTTCGAGACCCAGTACTTC. This codes for CASSYTGRGGFETQYF. The variable domain in full, with the rest retrieved from reference TRBV5-1 and TRBJ2-5, is KAGVTQTPRYLIKTRGQQVTLSCSPISGHRSVSWYQQTPGQGLQFLFEYFSETQRNKGNFPGRFSGRQFSNSRSEMNVSTLELGDSALYLCASSYTGRGGFETQYFGPGTRLLVL.

The chain combines TRBV14 with TRBJ2-1, with TRBD2 identical over 12 bases. The CDR3 length is 14 residues. Germline V CDR1 and CDR2: SGHDN, FVKESK. J lost 10 bases, V lost 10 bases, and 11 bases had no gene match. CDR3 residues: CATTRLAGVGEQFF. The CDR3 nucleotides read TGTGCCACCACGAGACTAGCGGGAGTAGGAGAGCAGTTCTTC.

The chain has TRBV6-1 and TRBJ2-3, with D tentatively TRBD2 (6 bases). V was shortened by 3 bases and J by 0 bases, with 16 bases between the two germline ends. This CDR3 is 17 amino acids long. CDR1 and CDR2 (germline): MNHNS, SASEGT. The CDR3 DNA follows: TGTGCCAGCAGTGATGGGGGAGGCGGGCTCAGCACAGATACGCAGTATTTT. This codes for CASSDGGGGLSTDTQYF.

The chain couples TRBV28 to TRBJ1-6; D call uncertain. Germline V gene data show CDR1 as MDHEN and CDR2 as SYDVKM. CDR3 length equals 14 residues. V dropped 4 bases and J dropped 15 bases, with 19 bases sitting between them. The CDR3 is CASSSPGPTQDLHF. The CDR3 DNA is TGTGCCAGCAGTTCGCCTGGGCCGACGCAGGACCTCCACTTT. The full variable domain, completed using reference TRBV28 and TRBJ1-6, is DVKVTQSSRYLVKRTGEKVFLECVQDMDHENMFWYRQDPGLGLRLIYFSYDVKMKEKGDIPEGYSVSREKKERFSLILESASTNQTSMYLCASSSPGPTQDLHFGNGTRLTVT.

The V call is TRBV9, the J call TRBJ2-7, with D unclear. CDR1 and CDR2 (germline): SGDLS, YYNGEE. The CDR3 sequence is 15 residues long. Between the trimmed V and J ends, which lost 0 bases and 2 bases, there was a span of 12 bases. CDR3 nucleotides: TGTGCCAGCAGCGTAGCCGGAACAGCACCCTACGAGCAGTACTTC. Its translation: CASSVAGTAPYEQYF.

This rearrangement joins TRBV27 to TRBJ2-7; 8 bases align to TRBD2. The CDR3 runs to 16 residues. V trimming: 2 bases; J trimming: 0 bases; junction bases outside the gene matches: 6. Germline V gene lookup returns CDR1 MNHEY and CDR2 SMNVEV (reference sequence). CDR3 amino acids: CASSLTLAESSYEQYF. The CDR3 bases are TGTGCCAGCAGTTTAACACTAGCGGAAAGCTCCTACGAGCAGTACTTC.

The chain combines TRBV30 with TRBJ1-5, with D possibly TRBD1 on 5 matching bases. This CDR3 is built from 16 residues. V was clipped by 2 bases and J by 3 bases, with 17 bases between them. Looked up from germline, CDR1 is GTSNPN and CDR2 is SVGIG (reference sequence). The CDR3 reads CAWSSGRGGNNQPQHF. The CDR3 DNA reads as TGTGCCTGGAGTTCAGGGAGGGGCGGAAACAATCAGCCCCAGCATTTT.

The V call is TRBV4-2, the J call TRBJ1-4, with TRBD1 as a possible D gene (6 bases). The V and J ends lost 5 bases and 4 bases respectively, with 11 bases between them. Germline V CDR1 and CDR2: LGHNA, YNFKEQ. The CDR3 length is 14 residues. Here the CDR3 reads CASSEGQSNEKLFF. In DNA, the CDR3 is TGTGCCAGCAGCGAAGGACAGAGTAATGAAAAACTGTTTTTT.

The table lists this clone with a few counts. This chain joins TRBV30 and TRBJ2-3; TRBD1 matches 9 bases. Germline CDR1 is GTSNPN and CDR2 is SVGIG (reference sequence). CDR3 size: 13 residues. V shed 5 bases and J 4 bases; nucleotides not matched to a gene: 4. The CDR3: CAWGQGWADTQYF. Here the CDR3 DNA reads TGTGCCTGGGGACAGGGGTGGGCAGATACGCAGTATTTT.

The sample holds one count of this clone. V is TRBV6-1 and J is TRBJ1-5; D is ambiguous. This CDR3 has 16 amino acids. V was trimmed by 2 bases and J by 0 bases, leaving 11 bases between them. CDR1 is MNHNS, CDR2 SASEGT, per germline. The CDR3 loop reads CASSEMGRYSNQPQHF. For the CDR3, the DNA is TGTGCCAGCAGTGAAATGGGGAGGTATAGCAATCAGCCCCAGCATTTT.